The 28 T cell receptor beta chains below were found in one sample sequenced in a study of shared clonotypes between healthy human individuals. Profiled with immunoSEQ multiplex PCR; TCRdb holds only in-frame clones, not every one. The top ten clones hold roughly 12% of a sample with around 500,000 clones, 79% of them seen once. Sequences were obtained from PBMCs. Receptor source: a woman aged 40 to 55 in good health. Some clones in this sample may be carry-over from other donors' samples.

The genes are TRBV10-3 and TRBJ2-7; 10 bases match TRBD2. The J segment lost 4 bases and the V segment lost 7 bases, leaving 4 bases of the junction unmatched. The germline gives CDR1 ENHRY, CDR2 SYGVKD. This CDR3 is built from 13 residues. CDR3: CAITRTSGYEQYF. The DNA for the CDR3 is TGTGCCATCACCAGGACTAGCGGATACGAGCAGTACTTC.

The J gene is TRBJ1-1, the V gene TRBV28; D might be TRBD1 (6 bases). V dropped 4 bases and J dropped 4 bases, with 19 bases sitting between them. Germline V gene sequence: CDR1 MDHEN, CDR2 SYDVKM. The CDR3 totals 16 residues. CDR3 in amino acids: CASSSPGAYDITEAFF. CDR3 nucleotides: TGTGCCAGCAGTTCCCCGGGGGCGTACGATATCACTGAAGCTTTCTTT.

J is TRBJ2-2 and V is TRBV9; 8 nucleotides match TRBD2. The germline gives CDR1 SGDLS, CDR2 YYNGEE. J lost 6 bases, V lost 3 bases, and 1 base had no gene match. CDR3 size: 13 residues. The CDR3 protein is CASSATSAGELFF. Written as DNA, the CDR3 is TGTGCCAGCAGCGCGACTAGCGCCGGGGAGCTGTTTTTT. Full variable domain (outside the CDR3, taken from reference TRBV9 and TRBJ2-2): DSGVTQTPKHLITATGQRVTLRCSPRSGDLSVYWYQQSLDQGLQFLIQYYNGEERAKGNILERFSAQQFPDLHSELNLSSLELGDSALYFCASSATSAGELFFGEGSRLTVL.

The chain has TRBV28 and TRBJ2-7, with TRBD2 identical over 14 bases. CDR1 and CDR2 (germline): MDHEN, SYDVKM. The junction had 12 bases not matched to a gene; V was cut back by 10 bases and J by 7 bases. The CDR3 has 15 residues. CDR3 sequence (DNA): TGTGCCACAGGGGGGGGGACTAGCGGGAGAAGGGAGCAGTACTTC. Protein sequence: CATGGGTSGRREQYF.

The chain uses TRBV30 and TRBJ2-1, with D maybe TRBD2 (6 bases). The CDR3 extends over 16 amino acids. With 2 bases removed from V and 3 bases from J, the gap between germline ends came to 17 bases. In germline, CDR1 is GTSNPN, CDR2 SVGIG (reference sequence). The CDR3 is CAWSPLGGGNYNEQFF. CDR3 DNA: TGTGCCTGGAGTCCCCTTGGTGGCGGGAACTACAATGAGCAGTTCTTC.

The rearrangement joins TRBV5-4 to TRBJ2-7; TRBD2 matches at 13 bases. The length of the CDR3 is 17 residues. Germline V gene sequence: CDR1 SGHNT, CDR2 YYREEE (reference sequence). Trimming took 2 bases from V and 2 from J; bases not matched to a gene: 7. The CDR3 DNA reads as TGTGCCAGCAGCTTCGGACTAGCGGGAGCCCTTGCCTACGAGCAGTACTTC. It yields the protein CASSFGLAGALAYEQYF.

This chain links TRBV29-1 with TRBJ2-2; 9 nucleotides agree with TRBD2. The CDR3 is 14 amino acids. V dropped 3 bases and J dropped 7; count of bases not matched to a gene: 6. CDR1 SQVTM and CDR2 ANQGSEA come from the germline V gene. The CDR3 loop reads CSVDLAGVHGELFF. The CDR3 region has the DNA TGCAGCGTTGATTTAGCGGGAGTTCACGGGGAGCTGTTTTTT.

This clone was seen more than once but under ten times. V is TRBV11-2 and J is TRBJ1-5; 9 bases agree with TRBD1. V shed 2 bases, J shed 5 bases, and the junction held 10 bases outside the gene matches. The germline gives CDR1 SGHAT, CDR2 FQNNGV. The CDR3 covers 17 residues. For the CDR3, the DNA is TGTGCCAGCAGCTTAAACTACGGGACAGGGCGTCATCAGCCCCAGCATTTT. Translating gives CASSLNYGTGRHQPQHF.

The chain joins TRBV9 to TRBJ2-1; 10 nucleotides match TRBD1. CDR3 length: 16 amino acids. Germline-derived CDR1 and CDR2 are SGDLS and YYNGEE. V trimming: 0 bases; J trimming: 3 bases; junction bases outside the gene matches: 3. CDR3 DNA: TGTGCCAGCAGCGTAGGAGGGACAGGGGTCTACAATGAGCAGTTCTTC. This encodes CASSVGGTGVYNEQFF.

The sample holds a few counts of this clone. In nucleotides, the CDR3 is TGTGCCAGCAGAGGGCTCGGAGTCAGGGGGCACGAGCAGTACTTC. Translation: CASRGLGVRGHEQYF. The rearrangement joins TRBV6-5 to TRBJ2-7; 8 nucleotides line up with TRBD1. Germline trimming cut 6 bases from V and 5 bases from J; bases unmatched to any gene: 12. The CDR3 is made up of 15 amino acids. Germline V gene data show CDR1 as MNHEY and CDR2 as SVGAGI.

The chain uses TRBV28 and TRBJ1-1; D is undetermined. Trimming took off 7 bases at V and 2 bases at J, with 5 bases between the two ends. CDR3 size: 11 residues. CDR1 and CDR2 (germline): MDHEN, SYDVKM. The CDR3 DNA sequence: TGTGCCAGCATTGTTAACACTGAAGCTTTCTTT. Amino acids: CASIVNTEAFF. Looking up the rest from reference TRBV28 and TRBJ1-1 gives the full variable domain: DVKVTQSSRYLVKRTGEKVFLECVQDMDHENMFWYRQDPGLGLRLIYFSYDVKMKEKGDIPEGYSVSREKKERFSLILESASTNQTSMYLCASIVNTEAFFGQGTRLTVV.

The chain employs TRBV7-3 and TRBJ2-1, with 10 nucleotides matching TRBD2. V dropped 2 bases and J dropped 1; count of bases not matched to a gene: 11. Germline CDR1 is SGHTA and CDR2 is FQGTGA. There are 19 residues in the CDR3. CDR3 bases: TGTGCCAGCAGCTTATATTCGGCTAGCGGGAGCCCATCCTACAATGAGCAGTTCTTC. Translated: CASSLYSASGSPSYNEQFF.

In DNA, the CDR3 is TGTGCCAGCAGCTCCCCCCCGGGCTCCTACGAGCAGTACTTC. It is translated as CASSSPPGSYEQYF. V is TRBV7-9 and J is TRBJ2-7; D remains unclear. This CDR3 is 14 amino acids long. Germline CDR1 and CDR2: SEHNR and FQNEAQ (reference sequence). V gave up 4 bases and J gave up 0 bases, with 10 bases separating them.

The CDR3, as DNA: TGTGCCAGCAGTGGGACAGGGGTTACTCTTTACGGCTACACCTTC. As protein: CASSGTGVTLYGYTF. V gene TRBV2 combines with J gene TRBJ1-2, with 9 positions matching TRBD1. CDR1 is SNHLY and CDR2 is FYNNEI in the germline V gene. Trimming cost V 4 bases and J 8 bases; bases outside gene matches: 11. The CDR3 extends over 15 amino acids.

As regards this clone: This sample also contains other DNA sequences that code for the same CDR3. The rearrangement joins TRBV4-2 to TRBJ2-7, with 7 positions matching TRBD2. In germline, CDR1 is LGHNA, CDR2 YNFKEQ. V gave up 3 bases and J gave up 2 bases; unmatched junction bases: 7. The CDR3 length is 15 residues. CDR3 DNA: TGTGCCAGCAGCCAGGATTCCAGCGGGACCTACGAGCAGTACTTC. Its translation is CASSQDSSGTYEQYF.

V and J are TRBV11-1 and TRBJ2-3, with a weak D call TRBD2 (6 bases). The CDR3 runs to 14 residues. CDR1 is SGHAT and CDR2 is FQDESV in the germline V gene (reference sequence). Trimming left V 5 bases short and J 4 bases short, with 13 bases between. The CDR3 DNA reads TGTGCCAGCAGCCCGAAGACTAGTCCAGATACGCAGTATTTT. This encodes CASSPKTSPDTQYF.

At least ten counts were recorded for this clone. The rearrangement uses TRBV18 and TRBJ1-1, with D unresolved. This CDR3 has 13 amino acids. Trimming removed 5 bases at V and 0 bases at J, with 7 bases between. Germline values: CDR1 KGHSH, CDR2 LQKENI. CDR3 DNA: TGTGCCAGCTCAACCAGTATGAACACTGAAGCTTTCTTT. Encoded protein: CASSTSMNTEAFF.

The rearrangement joins TRBV25-1 to TRBJ1-2; tentatively, D is TRBD1 (6 bases). This CDR3 has 13 residues. Trimming cost V 4 bases and J 4 bases, with 10 bases left between them. CDR1 MGHDK and CDR2 SYGVNS come from the germline V gene. CDR3 in amino acids: CASSARRGYGYTF. The CDR3 DNA reads as TGTGCCAGCAGTGCCCGCAGGGGCTATGGCTACACCTTC.

The chain carries TRBV9 and TRBJ2-3, with D perhaps given as TRBD1 or TRBD2 (6 bases each). The CDR3 consists of 15 residues. The germline V and J ends were trimmed by 0 bases and 2 bases, with 10 bases remaining between them. Per the germline V gene, CDR1 is SGDLS and CDR2 is YYNGEE. This chain's CDR3 is CASSVAGAVTDTQYF. The CDR3 DNA follows: TGTGCCAGCAGCGTAGCGGGGGCCGTCACAGATACGCAGTATTTT.

The rearrangement joins TRBV5-1 to TRBJ2-7; a possible D gene is TRBD1 (5 bases). Between the trimmed V and J ends, which lost 4 bases and 4 bases, there was a span of 18 bases. The CDR3 is made up of 15 amino acids. The V gene's germline CDR1 is SGHRS and CDR2 YFSETQ. CDR3 in DNA: TGCGCCAGCAGCCCGGGTGTTGGGGCCATGTACGAGCAGTACTTC. Translation gives CASSPGVGAMYEQYF.

There are a few counts of this clone. This rearrangement joins TRBV25-1 to TRBJ2-3, with 8 bases fitting TRBD1. CDR1 MGHDK and CDR2 SYGVNS come from the germline V gene. J gave up 8 bases and V 10 bases, and 5 bases lay outside the gene matches. The CDR3 is 11 residues long. The CDR3 sequence: CAISTGVTQYF. CDR3 bases: TGTGCCATCTCGACAGGGGTTACGCAGTATTTT.

The chain links TRBV27 to TRBJ2-3; 8 nucleotides agree with TRBD2. CDR1 is MNHEY and CDR2 is SMNVEV in the germline V gene (reference sequence). The J segment lost 2 bases and the V segment lost 7 bases, leaving 17 bases of the junction unmatched. The CDR3 contains 18 residues. CDR3 sequence (DNA): TGTGCCAGCATTGGAAGGGAGGGAGTAGCGGGGATCACAGATACGCAGTATTTT. Protein: CASIGREGVAGITDTQYF.

The V gene is TRBV6-1, the J gene TRBJ2-7; D unclear. The V end lost 4 bases, the J end lost 4 bases, and 14 bases lay between the germline ends. The CDR3 length is 14 residues. CDR1 and CDR2 (germline): MNHNS, SASEGT. The DNA of the CDR3 is TGTGCCAGCAGTGTACGTCAGGCCGAGTACGAGCAGTACTTC. This sequence encodes CASSVRQAEYEQYF.

V gene TRBV29-1 combines with J gene TRBJ2-7; D is undetermined. The CDR3 is 13 residues long. Trimming removed 5 bases from V and 3 bases from J, with 14 bases in between. Germline loops: CDR1 SQVTM, CDR2 ANQGSEA. The CDR3 here is CSVRERGNYEQYF. The CDR3 nucleotides are TGCAGCGTTCGCGAACGTGGGAACTACGAGCAGTACTTC.

The chain is built from TRBV5-1 and TRBJ1-1; 9 nucleotides line up with TRBD1. The germline V gene has CDR1 SGHRS and CDR2 YFSETQ. J was trimmed by 5 bases and V by 0 bases; bases with no gene match: 8. The length of the CDR3 is 16 residues. This CDR3 is CASSLAPTGGATEAFF. CDR3 DNA sequence: TGCGCCAGCAGCTTGGCCCCCACAGGGGGCGCGACTGAAGCTTTCTTT.

The V call is TRBV6-5, the J call TRBJ2-7, with D possibly TRBD2 on 6 matching bases. Germline CDR1 is MNHEY and CDR2 is SVGAGI. This CDR3 is built from 16 residues. V was pared by 0 bases and J by 0 bases, with 12 bases between. CDR3 nucleotides: TGTGCCAGCAGTTACTCGTGGGGCGGGGACTCCTACGAGCAGTACTTC. It translates to CASSYSWGGDSYEQYF.

The chain joins TRBV7-9 to TRBJ2-2, with TRBD2 matching over 8 bases. V lost 3 bases and J lost 0; bases outside the gene matches: 3. The length of the CDR3 is 16 residues. Per germline, CDR1 SEHNR and CDR2 FQNEAQ (reference sequence). CDR3: CASSFNSGANTGELFF. CDR3 nucleotide sequence: TGTGCCAGCAGCTTCAATAGCGGGGCGAACACCGGGGAGCTGTTTTTT.

This chain connects TRBV6-1 to TRBJ1-2; TRBD1 might be the D (6 bases). Per the germline V gene, CDR1 is MNHNS and CDR2 is SASEGT. V lost 4 bases, J lost 6 bases, and 21 bases lay in between. There are 16 residues in the CDR3. CDR3 loop: CASSGQVPGSGDGYTF. Written as DNA, the CDR3 is TGTGCCAGCAGTGGACAGGTCCCGGGCTCTGGGGATGGCTACACCTTC.